Given below is one T cell receptor (beta chain) in context. The data were produced by immunoSEQ multiplex PCR, yet TCRdb's version contains in-frame clones alone and is incomplete. The sample contains approximately 450,000 clones, 85% to 90% of which appear only once. The CDR3 covers 14 residues. The germline CDR1 and CDR2 sequences are SGHTA and FQGNSA. Trimming took 1 base from V and 6 from J, leaving 11 bases between them. This record comes from a study of blood T cell repertoires in COVID-19. Study context: Sites across the United States, Italy and Spain contributed samples from acute and convalescent COVID-19.

The sequence derives from a woman between 25 and 40 years old with acute or convalescent COVID-19. The chain couples TRBV7-2 to TRBJ2-3; tentative D call: TRBD2 (7 bases). The sequenced sample consisted of peripheral blood. The CDR3 is CASSLGGGADTQYF. The CDR3 nucleotides read TGTGCCAGCAGCTTAGGAGGGGGGGCGGATACGCAGTATTTT.